The 29 T cell receptor beta chains below come from one sample, sequenced in a study of T cell repertoires in cytomegalovirus infection. TCRdb passed the reads through MiXCR, listing each CDR3 protein once. The data contain a few hundred thousand distinct CDR3 sequences, roughly 22% of them singletons. Sequenced: CD8+ T cells from PBMCs. The receptors were sampled from a human donor in good health (CMV status not recorded). Some clones in this sample may be carry-over from other donors' samples.

This chain joins TRBV12-3 or TRBV12-4 and TRBJ2-7, with 7 bases matching TRBD2. The CDR3 is 13 amino acids. J gave up 6 bases and V 4 bases, and 6 bases lay outside the gene matches. The CDR3 region has the DNA TGTGCCAGCAGTTCCGGACTAGTAGGCGAGCAGTACTTC. It is translated as CASSSGLVGEQYF.

This clonotype was detected ten times or more. This chain connects TRBV5-1 to TRBJ2-7; D not resolved. Germline CDR1 and CDR2: SGHRS and YFSETQ. The V gene lost 0 bases and the J gene lost 2 bases, with 9 bases spanning the gap. The CDR3 runs to 14 residues. The CDR3, as DNA: TGCGCCAGCAGCTTGGAGGGCGGACCCTACGAGCAGTACTTC. It is translated as CASSLEGGPYEQYF.

This clonotype was counted a few times. J is TRBJ2-1 and V is TRBV7-2; D is uncertain. Per germline, CDR1 SGHTA and CDR2 FQGNSA. The CDR3 sequence is 16 residues long. V was trimmed by 1 base and J by 3 bases, leaving 13 bases between them. The CDR3 DNA follows: TGTGCCAGCAGCTTAGGAAAGTACAGCCTCTACAATGAGCAGTTCTTC. Encoded protein: CASSLGKYSLYNEQFF. Variable domain in full (rest from reference TRBV7-2 and TRBJ2-1): GAGVSQSPSNKVTEKGKDVELRCDPISGHTALYWYRQSLGQGLEFLIYFQGNSAPDKSGLPSDRFSAERTGGSVSTLTIQRTQQEDSAVYLCASSLGKYSLYNEQFFGPGTRLTVL.

The table lists this clonotype with many counts. This chain links TRBV7-9 with TRBJ2-1; D is undetermined. The V and J ends lost 2 bases and 7 bases respectively, with 6 bases between them. Germline V gives CDR1 SEHNR, CDR2 FQNEAQ (reference sequence). The CDR3 has 12 residues. CDR3 region: CASSLLDNEQFF. In nucleotides, the CDR3 is TGTGCCAGCAGCTTACTGGATAATGAGCAGTTCTTC.

The V gene is TRBV29-1, the J gene TRBJ2-5; maybe TRBD1 (6 bases). Deletions cut 5 bases from V and 2 bases from J, with 15 bases between. The CDR3 is 14 amino acids. Germline CDR1 SQVTM, CDR2 ANQGSEA. The CDR3 is CSVPRWDKQETQYF. DNA for the CDR3: TGCAGCGTTCCAAGGTGGGACAAGCAAGAGACCCAGTACTTC.

The table lists this clonotype with a few counts. V gene TRBV20-1 combines with J gene TRBJ2-7; TRBD1 agrees at 9 bases. Germline assignment: CDR1 DFQATT and CDR2 SNEGSKA (reference sequence). Unmatched junction bases numbered 8, after V lost 6 bases and J lost 2 bases. This CDR3 has 14 residues. CDR3 in amino acids: CSAYLRDRAYEQYF. The DNA for the CDR3 is TGCAGTGCCTACCTCAGGGACAGGGCCTACGAGCAGTACTTC.

The chain joins TRBV13 to TRBJ1-4, with a tentative D call TRBD1 (5 bases). Trimming left V 4 bases short and J 8 bases short, with 17 bases between. The length of the CDR3 is 15 residues. CDR1 PRHDT and CDR2 FYEKMQ come from the germline V gene (reference sequence). The CDR3 nucleotides are TGTGCCAGCAGCTCCCCGGCCGGGACCGGGGAAAAACTGTTTTTT. This gives the protein CASSSPAGTGEKLFF. The variable domain in full, with the rest retrieved from reference TRBV13 and TRBJ1-4, is AAGVIQSPRHLIKEKRETATLKCYPIPRHDTVYWYQQGPGQDPQFLISFYEKMQSDKGSIPDRFSAQQFSDYHSELNMSSLELGDSALYFCASSSPAGTGEKLFFGSGTQLSVL.

This clonotype was detected ten times or more. V is TRBV7-8 and J is TRBJ2-1; 7 bases align to TRBD1. Germline V CDR1 and CDR2: SGHVS, FQNEAQ. The CDR3 spans 16 residues. V was clipped by 0 bases and J by 6 bases; unmatched bases: 8. DNA for the CDR3: TGTGCCAGCAGCTTAGCGTTGACAGGGTTGTTCAATGAGCAGTTCTTC. It codes for CASSLALTGLFNEQFF. Combining the CDR3 with reference TRBV7-8 and TRBJ2-1 gives the whole variable domain GAGVSQSPRYKVAKRGQDVALRCDPISGHVSLFWYQQALGQGPEFLTYFQNEAQLDKSGLPSDRFFAERPEGSVSTLKIQRTQQEDSAVYLCASSLALTGLFNEQFFGPGTRLTVL.

This clonotype was observed at least ten times. CDR3 nucleotide sequence: TGTGCCAGCAGCTTAGTGGCCGGGACAGGGGGTTCTAAGTGGCCCCAGCATTTT. This translates into CASSLVAGTGGSKWPQHF. This chain uses TRBV7-2 with TRBJ1-5; 11 bases match TRBD1. This CDR3 is built from 18 residues. CDR1 and CDR2 from the germline V gene are SGHTA and FQGNSA. V shed 1 base, J shed 9 bases, and the junction held 14 bases outside the gene matches.

This clonotype occurred many times. The V and J genes are TRBV20-1 and TRBJ1-4; a possible D gene is TRBD1 (5 bases). Germline assignment: CDR1 DFQATT and CDR2 SNEGSKA (reference sequence). The CDR3 contains 13 residues. Trimming removed 2 bases from V and 8 bases from J, with 12 bases in between. CDR3 protein: CSARIPRDEKLFF. CDR3 coding DNA: TGCAGTGCTAGAATTCCCAGGGACGAAAAACTGTTTTTT.

There are a few counts of this clonotype. The chain has TRBV25-1 and TRBJ1-2; tentative D call: TRBD1 (6 bases). Germline loops: CDR1 MGHDK, CDR2 SYGVNS. The V end was cut by 1 base, the J end by 4 bases, with 16 bases between. This CDR3 comprises 16 residues. In DNA form, the CDR3 reads TGTGCCAGCAGTGAATCCGCGGGGGCTACCCCCTATGGCTACACCTTC. Its protein product is CASSESAGATPYGYTF.

J is TRBJ2-7 and V is TRBV2; D uncertain. CDR3 length: 14 residues. Per germline, CDR1 SNHLY and CDR2 FYNNEI. The V end lost 7 bases, the J end lost 0 bases, and 13 bases lay between the germline ends. The CDR3 protein is CASKAADGSYEQYF. The CDR3 DNA follows: TGTGCCAGCAAAGCTGCTGACGGCTCCTACGAGCAGTACTTC.

The chain couples TRBV14 to TRBJ2-7; 9 bases match TRBD1. After removal of 4 bases from V and 2 bases from J, the junction contained 6 bases not matched to a gene. The CDR3 is made up of 15 amino acids. Germline-derived CDR1 and CDR2 are SGHDN and FVKESK. CDR3 region: CASSPRTGAAYEQYF. The CDR3 nucleotides read TGTGCCAGCAGCCCCCGGACAGGGGCGGCCTACGAGCAGTACTTC. The full variable domain, its missing parts supplied by reference TRBV14 and TRBJ2-7, is EAGVTQFPSHSVIEKGQTVTLRCDPISGHDNLYWYRRVMGKEIKFLLHFVKESKQDESGMPNNRFLAERTGGTYSTLKVQPAELEDSGVYFCASSPRTGAAYEQYFGPGTRLTVT.

A few counts support this clonotype. The chain joins TRBV24-1 to TRBJ2-1, with unresolved D. This CDR3 is built from 13 residues. With 1 base removed from V and 5 bases from J, the gap between germline ends came to 5 bases. Germline V lookup: CDR1 KGHDR, CDR2 SFDVKD. CDR3 coding DNA: TGTGCCACCAGTGATTTTACAAACAATGAGCAGTTCTTC. Protein sequence: CATSDFTNNEQFF.

The chain couples TRBV4-1 to TRBJ1-4; TRBD1 matches 9 bases. The CDR3 has 17 residues. Germline loops: CDR1 MGHRA, CDR2 YSYEKL. V lost 4 bases to trimming and J lost 7 bases; unmatched junction nucleotides: 13. The CDR3 spells CASSLTGTGILIEKLFF. CDR3 sequence (DNA): TGCGCCAGCAGCCTAACCGGGACAGGGATTTTGATTGAAAAACTGTTTTTT.

This clonotype was picked up many times. The chain recombines TRBV6-6 with TRBJ1-2; D remains unclear. The CDR3 is 13 residues long. The germline V gene encodes CDR1 MNHNY and CDR2 SVGAGI (reference sequence). The V end lost 4 bases, the J end lost 2 bases, and 8 bases lay between the germline ends. The CDR3 region is CASSLDGNYGYTF. CDR3 nucleotide sequence: TGTGCCAGCAGTTTGGACGGAAACTATGGCTACACCTTC.

This clonotype was recorded a few times. V gene TRBV11-2 combines with J gene TRBJ2-7; the D gene is possibly TRBD2 (6 bases). With 2 bases removed from V and 6 bases from J, the gap between germline ends came to 8 bases. This CDR3 contains 12 residues. CDR1 is SGHAT and CDR2 is FQNNGV in the germline V gene. Written as DNA, the CDR3 is TGTGCCAGCAGCTTAATGGAGGGCGAGCAGTACTTC. It specifies CASSLMEGEQYF.

This sequence joins TRBV6-2 or TRBV6-3 and TRBJ2-7; 9 bases map to TRBD1. The CDR3 consists of 12 residues. V shed 8 bases and J 2 bases; nucleotides not matched to a gene: 1. Germline V CDR1 and CDR2: MNHEY, SVGEGT. CDR3 nucleotide sequence: TGTGCCAGCGGACAGGGGACCTACGAGCAGTACTTC. Its protein product is CASGQGTYEQYF.

The chain uses TRBV6-5 and TRBJ1-1; 9 positions match TRBD1. Germline CDR1 is MNHEY and CDR2 is SVGAGI. This CDR3 comprises 12 residues. V trimming: 11 bases; J trimming: 6 bases; junction bases outside the gene matches: 7. The CDR3 here is CAEDRGVSEAFF. In nucleotides, the CDR3 is TGTGCCGAGGACAGGGGAGTATCTGAAGCTTTCTTT.

This clonotype came up a few times. The CDR3 loop reads CASTMDRGSPEQYF. CDR3 DNA: TGTGCCAGCACTATGGACAGGGGGTCCCCTGAGCAGTACTTC. The chain combines TRBV27 with TRBJ2-7; 10 positions match TRBD1. With V trimmed by 7 bases and J by 7 bases, 10 bases remained unmatched. The V gene's germline CDR1 is MNHEY and CDR2 SMNVEV (reference sequence). The CDR3 contains 14 residues.

This clonotype was counted ten times or more. This sequence joins TRBV7-9 and TRBJ2-7; D tentatively reads TRBD1 or TRBD2 (5 bases each). Trimming removed 5 bases from V and 3 bases from J, with 8 bases in between. The germline V gene has CDR1 SEHNR and CDR2 FQNEAQ (reference sequence). This CDR3 contains 12 residues. The CDR3 DNA follows: TGTGCCAGCAGCCAGGGAGACTACGAGCAGTACTTC. Its translation is CASSQGDYEQYF.

V is TRBV20-1 and J is TRBJ1-2; no reliable D call. The CDR3 loop spans 12 amino acids. The germline V gene has CDR1 DFQATT and CDR2 SNEGSKA (reference sequence). V lost 3 bases and J lost 1, with 6 bases in between. Here the CDR3 DNA reads TGCAGTGCTAGCGGGGTTAACTATGGCTACACCTTC. This gives the protein CSASGVNYGYTF.

The rearrangement joins TRBV9 to TRBJ2-1; 10 nucleotides match TRBD2. J gave up 4 bases and V 0 bases, and 7 bases lay outside the gene matches. The CDR3 contains 17 residues. The germline gives CDR1 SGDLS, CDR2 YYNGEE. CDR3 amino acids: CASSVEVAGGAYNEQFF. CDR3 coding DNA: TGTGCCAGCAGCGTAGAGGTAGCGGGGGGTGCATACAATGAGCAGTTCTTC.

This clonotype showed up many times. The chain uses TRBV12-3 or TRBV12-4 and TRBJ1-1, with TRBD1 matching 10 bases. This CDR3 has 15 amino acids. Trimming at V came to 3 bases and at J to 2 bases, leaving 3 bases not matched to a gene. The CDR3 sequence: CASSLTGGFNTEAFF. The DNA for the CDR3 is TGTGCCAGCAGTTTGACAGGGGGCTTTAACACTGAAGCTTTCTTT.

This rearrangement joins TRBV28 to TRBJ2-1; 7 nucleotides agree with TRBD1. The germline CDR1 and CDR2 sequences are MDHEN and SYDVKM. There are 17 residues in the CDR3. V was clipped by 4 bases and J by 9 bases; unmatched bases: 18. CDR3 nucleotides: TGTGCCAGCAGTTCGTTTACCGGGACAGCAACCCAGTTTGAGCAGTTCTTC. Translation: CASSSFTGTATQFEQFF.

This clonotype came up many times. The rearrangement links TRBV6-8 to TRBJ1-4; 7 bases line up with TRBD1. With V trimmed by 5 bases and J by 8 bases, 11 bases remained unmatched. This CDR3 is 15 amino acids long. Germline values: CDR1 MNHGY, CDR2 SAAAGT. DNA of the CDR3: TGTGCCAGCAGTGACAGACAGGGCCGGAGGGAAAAACTGTTTTTT. It codes for CASSDRQGRREKLFF.

This clonotype has a count of ten or more. A read error may produce the germline difference seen at one junction end. The rearrangement uses TRBV2 and TRBJ1-2, with D perhaps TRBD1 (5 bases). From germline, CDR1 is SNHLY and CDR2 FYNNEI. CDR3 length equals 15 residues. This chain's CDR3 is CASSEGTGQFYGYTF. The CDR3 DNA reads as TGTGCCAGCAGCGAAGGCACAGGACAATTCTATGGCTACACCTTC.

In regard to this clonotype: A read error is possible here, since a much larger clone lies one base away. In nucleotides, the CDR3 is TGTGCCAGCAGTGAGGGACTAGCGAACTACAATGAGCAGTTCTTC. Translation: CASSEGLANYNEQFF. This chain joins TRBV2 and TRBJ2-1; TRBD2 agrees at 10 bases. Germline V CDR1 and CDR2: SNHLY, FYNNEI. The CDR3 loop spans 15 amino acids. V dropped 3 bases and J dropped 3; count of bases not matched to a gene: 2. The full variable domain, its missing parts supplied by reference TRBV2 and TRBJ2-1, is EPEVTQTPSHQVTQMGQEVILRCVPISNHLYFYWYRQILGQKVEFLVSFYNNEISEKSEIFDDQFSVERPDGSNFTLKIRSTKLEDSAMYFCASSEGLANYNEQFFGPGTRLTVL.

V usage is TRBV29-1 and J usage is TRBJ1-2, with a weak D call TRBD1 (6 bases). Per the germline V gene, CDR1 is SQVTM and CDR2 is ANQGSEA. The V and J ends lost 4 bases and 4 bases respectively, with 13 bases between them. The CDR3 loop spans 13 amino acids. The CDR3 sequence is CSVATGSSYGYTF. For the CDR3, the DNA is TGCAGCGTTGCTACAGGGTCATCCTATGGCTACACCTTC.